The 7 T cell receptor beta chains listed next were all sequenced from one sample in a study of cytomegalovirus exposure and HLA in healthy donors. PCR amplification relied on 60 Vbeta primers (plus 13 Jbeta primers). Here immunoSEQ multiplex PCR was the method, and the copy in TCRdb shows in-frame clones only, minus some. The table shows more than 150,000 clones, with around 85% occurring only once. The sequencing sample was made of PBMCs. The receptors shown here come from a man in his fifties in good health and CMV-seronegative.

V is TRBV27 and J is TRBJ2-7; 7 bases match TRBD2. There are 15 residues in the CDR3. Germline V gene lookup returns CDR1 MNHEY and CDR2 SMNVEV (reference sequence). With 5 bases clipped from V and 0 bases from J, the junction kept 7 bases outside the gene matches. The DNA of the CDR3 is TGTGCCAGCAGTCGAACTAGCGCCTCCTCCTACGAGCAGTACTTC. Translated, it gives CASSRTSASSYEQYF.

The V gene is TRBV5-5, the J gene TRBJ2-7, with D perhaps TRBD2 (5 bases). V was shortened by 0 bases and J by 6 bases, with 10 bases between the two germline ends. The CDR3 covers 13 residues. From germline, CDR1 is SGHKS and CDR2 YYEKEE (reference sequence). In nucleotides, the CDR3 is TGTGCCAGCAGCTTGGTGCGAGGGAGCGAGCAGTACTTC. Its translation is CASSLVRGSEQYF.

The gene calls are TRBV27 and TRBJ2-7; a weak D match, TRBD1 (6 bases). V was cut by 0 bases and J by 0 bases, with 12 bases left in between. In germline, CDR1 is MNHEY, CDR2 SMNVEV (reference sequence). The CDR3 runs to 16 residues. CDR3 coding DNA: TGTGCCAGCAGTTTATCCGTAACAGGGAGCTCCTACGAGCAGTACTTC. It specifies CASSLSVTGSSYEQYF.

V usage is TRBV4-3 and J usage is TRBJ1-2, with TRBD1 as a possible D gene (5 bases). This CDR3 contains 13 residues. The germline gives CDR1 LGHNA, CDR2 YSLEER. Trimming stripped 1 base from V and 8 bases from J, with 11 bases between. CDR3 DNA sequence: TGCGCCAGCAGCCAAGTAGGGGTAGAAGGCTACACCTTC. This sequence encodes CASSQVGVEGYTF.

V and J are TRBV7-9 and TRBJ1-2; D is uncertain. Per germline, CDR1 SEHNR and CDR2 FQNEAQ (reference sequence). The CDR3 sequence is 14 residues long. The germline V and J ends were trimmed by 8 bases and 4 bases, with 17 bases remaining between them. The chain's CDR3 is CASSGPGGPYGYTF. Written as DNA, the CDR3 is TGTGCCAGCTCCGGCCCCGGAGGGCCCTATGGCTACACCTTC.

This rearrangement joins TRBV19 to TRBJ2-2, with TRBD1 matching over 7 bases. CDR1 and CDR2 (germline): LNHDA, SQIVND (reference sequence). The V gene end was trimmed by 0 bases and the J gene end by 6 bases; junction bases not matched to a gene: 7. This CDR3 spans 16 amino acids. CDR3 in DNA: TGTGCCAGTAGTATAGATAAAGGGGGCTGGTCCGGGGAGCTGTTTTTT. This encodes CASSIDKGGWSGELFF.

The CDR3 bases are TGCGCCAGCAGTCGGACCGGGGGCAGGGGGACCGGGGAGACCCAGTACTTC. Translating gives CASSRTGGRGTGETQYF. The V and J genes are TRBV10-2 and TRBJ2-5; TRBD1 is a possible D gene (7 bases). Germline values: CDR1 WSHSY, CDR2 SAAADI. V gave up 5 bases and J gave up 5 bases, with 24 bases separating them. The CDR3 extends over 17 amino acids.